This TCR beta chain comes out of a study of blood T cell repertoires in COVID-19. Across the study: The United States, Italy and Spain provided the acute and convalescent COVID-19 samples.

Assignments of participants to cohorts depended upon their own reported clinical history. For recovered donors of Cohort 3, there were two negative PCRs, clearance, or symptom resolution. Germline V gene data show CDR1 as SGDLS and CDR2 as YYNGEE. The V and J ends lost 0 bases and 8 bases, in that order; junction bases with no gene match: 7. The CDR3 runs 15 residues. Data came from immunoSEQ multiplex PCR; TCRdb stores just in-frame clones and leaves some out. This sample has about 340,000 clones, with more than 90% found just once. Sequencing was performed on PBMCs or T cells enriched from blood (not recorded which). V and J are TRBV9 and TRBJ2-1, with TRBD2 matching over 8 bases. The origin of this receptor is a woman aged 30 to 39 who had recovered from COVID-19. The CDR3: CASSVGAGAEHEQFF. CDR3 DNA sequence: TGTGCCAGCAGCGTAGGAGCGGGGGCGGAGCATGAGCAGTTCTTC.